This T cell receptor beta chain was recovered during a study of T cells after yellow fever vaccination. V was pared by 6 bases and J by 3 bases, with 10 bases of the junction left unmatched. CDR3 length: 16 residues. CDR1 and CDR2 (germline): LGHNA, YSLEER. One entry per CDR3 protein results from TCRdb running MiXCR on the 5' RACE reads. Altogether just under 600,000 distinct CDR3 sequences are present, 13% being singletons, with the ten largest covering around an eighth. Sequencing was performed on PBMCs, taken on the day of the yellow fever booster vaccination. This clonotype originated in a young man who received the YFV17D yellow fever vaccine. The chain is built from TRBV4-3 and TRBJ1-4; 7 bases match TRBD1. In DNA form, the CDR3 reads TGCGCCAGCAGTCGAGATACAGGGGTGCCTAATGAAAAACTGTTTTTT. It translates to CASSRDTGVPNEKLFF.